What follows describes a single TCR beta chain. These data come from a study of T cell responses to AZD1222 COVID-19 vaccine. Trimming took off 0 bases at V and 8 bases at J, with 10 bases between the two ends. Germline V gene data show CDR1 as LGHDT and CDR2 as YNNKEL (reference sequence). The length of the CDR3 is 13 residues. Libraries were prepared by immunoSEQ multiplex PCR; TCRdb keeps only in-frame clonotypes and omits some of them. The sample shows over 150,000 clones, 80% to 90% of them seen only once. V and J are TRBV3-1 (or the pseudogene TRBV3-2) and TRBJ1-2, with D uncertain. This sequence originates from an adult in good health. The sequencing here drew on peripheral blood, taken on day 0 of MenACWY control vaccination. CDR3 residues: CASSQEGWRGYTF. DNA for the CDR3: TGTGCCAGCAGCCAAGAAGGGTGGCGGGGCTACACCTTC.